This T cell receptor (beta chain) was captured by sequencing in a study of blood T cell repertoires in COVID-19. Study at large: Whether acute or convalescent, the COVID-19 samples came from the United States, Italy and Spain.

As regards this clone: Its ends do not fully match the called genes, so a read error is possible.

This CDR3 contains 12 residues. Germline CDR1 GTSNPN, CDR2 SVGIG (reference sequence). As processed by the authors: Estimation of nucleated cell counts relied on the amplification of reference gene primers. Measured with immunoSEQ multiplex PCR; TCRdb has only the in-frame clones, and not every one. D and trimming were read from the DNA, whereas the V and J calls and clone size are those reported in that table. The table records 45,000 to 50,000 clones, 83% of them present only once. Sequencing was carried out using peripheral blood. The rearrangement joins TRBV30 to TRBJ2-7; D gene uncertain. This TCR was sampled from a man older than 75 in a cohort sampled during active COVID-19. The CDR3 region is CARSVSRYEQYF. DNA of the CDR3: TGTGCCCGGAGTGTATCCCGCTACGAGCAGTACTTC.